This is a list of T cell receptor beta chains from one sample in a study of blood T cell repertoires in COVID-19. Data came from immunoSEQ multiplex PCR; TCRdb stores just in-frame clones and leaves some out. This sample has under 200,000 clones, with about four fifths found just once. The material sequenced was peripheral blood. The source is a woman aged 55-69 years with COVID-19, enrolled during active disease. Each CDR3 is given with its conserved first and last residue. Each record gives: V gene, D gene, clone size, J gene, CDR3 DNA, CDR3 protein. The D gene is left open where the match is weak. Size is stated for part of the rows, as once, few or many counts, or as a class when the clone is expanded.

TRBV30	-	-	TRBJ2-7	TGTGCCTGTCCCAAGGGGAACAGACCCTACGAGCAGTACTTC	CACPKGNRPYEQYF
TRBV12-2	-	-	TRBJ2-1	TGTGCAAGTCGCTTAGCTTGGGGTCTAGCGGGAGTCGGGCCCTACAATGAGCAGTTCTTC	CASRLAWGLAGVGPYNEQFF
TRBV5-1	TRBD1	many	TRBJ1-3	TGCGCCAGCAGCCCCGGGACAGGTCATACGTACTCTGGAAACACCATATATTTT	CASSPGTGHTYSGNTIYF
TRBV3-1/TRBV3-2	TRBD1	-	TRBJ1-6	TGTGCCAGCAGCCACGGGACAGGTCAGGTCTCACCCCTCCACTTT	CASSHGTGQVSPLHF
TRBV5-6	-	-	TRBJ1-1	TGTGCCAGCAGCTCTGAGGTTGGAACTGAAGCTTTCTTT	CASSSEVGTEAFF
TRBV16	-	few	TRBJ1-2	TGTGCCAGCAGCCAAATTAGGCTCCGACACGACTATGGCTACACCTTC	CASSQIRLRHDYGYTF
TRBV3-1/TRBV3-2	TRBD2	-	TRBJ2-2	TGTGCCAGCAGCCAACCTAGCGGGCGGAACACCGGGGAGCTGTTTTTT	CASSQPSGRNTGELFF
TRBV14	-	-	TRBJ2-1	TGTGCCAGCAGCGGGAGTCGCAATGAGCAGTTCTTC	CASSGSRNEQFF
TRBV28	TRBD1	-	TRBJ1-6	TGTGCCAGCAGTTCCTCAGGGGGCTCCTATAATTCACCCCTCCACTTT	CASSSSGGSYNSPLHF
TRBV30	TRBD1	-	TRBJ1-2	TGTGCCTGGAGGGAGACGGGACAGCTAATTAACTATGGCTACACCTTC	CAWRETGQLINYGYTF
TRBV27	-	-	TRBJ2-3	TGTGCCAGCAGTTTATGGTCCCTTGCGGGCCCCGACCAAGATACGCAGTATTTT	CASSLWSLAGPDQDTQYF
TRBV5-1	TRBD1	-	TRBJ2-1	TGCGCCAGCAGCTTCAAAACACCGGGACAGGGAGGGTATGAGCAGTTCTTC	CASSFKTPGQGGYEQFF
TRBV6-4	TRBD1	few	TRBJ1-5	TGTGCCAGCAAACAGGGGATCAGCAATCAGCCCCAGCATTTT	CASKQGISNQPQHF
TRBV7-3	-	-	TRBJ1-1	TGTGCCAGCTCCCCCTCAGGGAACACTGAAGCTTTCTTT	CASSPSGNTEAFF
TRBV19	-	-	TRBJ2-3	TGTGCCAGTAGTACCGCGGGGAGAGGTACGCAGTATTTT	CASSTAGRGTQYF
TRBV4-1	TRBD2	few	TRBJ2-5	TGCGCCAGCAGCTATAGACTAGCGGGGAACCAAGAGACCCAGTACTTC	CASSYRLAGNQETQYF
TRBV7-3	TRBD1	-	TRBJ2-5	TGTGCCAGCAGCGGGACAGCCTTAGGGGCCCAGTACTTC	CASSGTALGAQYF
TRBV2	-	-	TRBJ1-4	TGTGCCAGCACCGGGAGCGCAACTAATGAAAAACTGTTTTTT	CASTGSATNEKLFF
TRBV28	-	-	TRBJ1-1	TGTGCCAGCAGTTCCATTTCGGGGGGCAGGAACACTGAAGCTTTCTTT	CASSSISGGRNTEAFF
TRBV19	-	few	TRBJ2-7	TGTGCCAGTAGGAGCGGCTACGAGCAGTACTTC	CASRSGYEQYF
TRBV28	-	-	TRBJ1-2	TGTGCCAGCAGTCTAACAGGGAATTATGGCTACACCTTC	CASSLTGNYGYTF
TRBV7-2	-	-	TRBJ2-4	TGTGCCAGCAGCCCCGGGGGGCTAGCCAAAAACATTCAGTACTTC	CASSPGGLAKNIQYF
TRBV9	-	-	TRBJ2-1	TGTGCCAGCAGCCTAACCGGGGACTACAATGAGCAGTTCTTC	CASSLTGDYNEQFF
TRBV30	-	-	TRBJ1-1	TGTGCCTGGATCTCGAACACTGAAGCTTTCTTT	CAWISNTEAFF
TRBV28	TRBD1	-	TRBJ1-1	TGTGCCATCTCACGGGGACAGCGAAACACTGAAGCTTTCTTT	CAISRGQRNTEAFF
TRBV5-8	TRBD2	-	TRBJ2-7	TGTGCCAGCAGCCCGAGCGGGATCTCCTACGAGCAGTACTTC	CASSPSGISYEQYF
TRBV28	TRBD2	-	TRBJ2-7	TGTGCCAGCAGTTCGGGACTAGCGGGAGCTCACTTC	CASSSGLAGAHF
TRBV24-1	-	-	TRBJ1-2	TGTGCCACCAGTGACCCGACAGTTTATCCGGATGGCTACACCTTC	CATSDPTVYPDGYTF
TRBV24-1	-	-	TRBJ2-1	TGTGCCACCAGTGACACGATTTACAGTGAGCAGTTCTTC	CATSDTIYSEQFF
TRBV9	TRBD2	-	TRBJ2-2	TGTGCCAGCAGCGTTAGCGGGCTAAACACCGGGGAGCTGTTTTTT	CASSVSGLNTGELFF
TRBV19	TRBD1	-	TRBJ1-5	TGTGCCAGTAGTCCGCCCTGGGGACAGACGAGACAGCCCCAGCATTTT	CASSPPWGQTRQPQHF
TRBV6-5	TRBD1	-	TRBJ2-7	TGTGCCAGCAATAAGGACAGGTCCTACGAGCAGTACTTC	CASNKDRSYEQYF
TRBV24-1	-	-	TRBJ2-1	TGTGCCACCGGTCTTGAGGTTGAGCAGTTCTTC	CATGLEVEQFF
TRBV3-1/TRBV3-2	-	-	TRBJ2-3	TGTGCCAGCCGACTAGAGGGGCGTACGCAGTATTTT	CASRLEGRTQYF
TRBV7-7	TRBD2	-	TRBJ2-2	TGTGCTAGCAGCCCACTAGCGGGAGGCACCGGGGAGCTGTTTTTT	CASSPLAGGTGELFF
TRBV9	-	-	TRBJ2-5	TGTGCCAGCAGCGTAGGGGGGCTCCAAGAGACCCAGTACTTC	CASSVGGLQETQYF
TRBV5-1	TRBD1	-	TRBJ2-7	TGCGCCAGCAGCTCTACAGGGGGGACGCACGAGCAGTACTTC	CASSSTGGTHEQYF
TRBV7-2	TRBD1	few	TRBJ1-1	TGTGCCAGCAGCCCTGGACAGGGAAGTGAGGCTGAAGCTTTCTTT	CASSPGQGSEAEAFF
TRBV11-1	TRBD1	once	TRBJ1-6	TGTGCCAGCAGCCTCGGACAGGGCTTCAATTCACCCCTCCACTTT	CASSLGQGFNSPLHF
TRBV19	-	few	TRBJ1-1	TGTGCCAGTAGTCCCCTTGGACAGAGGTACACTGAAGCTTTCTTT	CASSPLGQRYTEAFF
TRBV12-3/TRBV12-4	-	-	TRBJ2-2	TGTGCCAGCGAGGTTGGAGGCACCGGGGAGCTGTTTTTT	CASEVGGTGELFF
TRBV7-3	-	once	TRBJ2-1	TGTGCCAGCAGCTTAAACGGTCTTAATGAGCAGTTCTTC	CASSLNGLNEQFF